The 2 T cell receptor beta chains given below trace back to one sample, sequenced in a study of blood T cell repertoires in COVID-19 (dated by TCRdb to 2018 to 2021). Library prep was done by the immunoSEQ multiplex PCR assay. Drawn from immuneACCESS, this table holds only the in-frame rearrangements with V and J called that TCRdb kept. Clones are partly lost; checked studies trace under half to an unresolved V gene and leave the rest unexplained. Here the sample has approximately 150,000 clones; 79% occur a single time. Around 8.7% of the sample is taken by the ten largest. The sample was peripheral blood. Every receptor here comes from a man aged 45 to 65 with active or convalescent COVID-19.

V gene TRBV27 combines with J gene TRBJ1-4; TRBD1 is a possible D gene (5 bases). CDR1 is MNHEY, CDR2 SMNVEV, per germline (reference sequence). The CDR3 covers 15 residues. The V gene lost 1 base and the J gene lost 6 bases, with 12 bases spanning the gap. CDR3 region: CASSLFMGRDEKLFF. The CDR3 coding sequence is TGTGCCAGCAGTTTATTCATGGGGCGCGATGAAAAACTGTTTTTT.

V usage is TRBV19 and J usage is TRBJ1-4; TRBD1 matches 8 bases. This CDR3 is built from 15 residues. V dropped 5 bases and J dropped 4; count of bases not matched to a gene: 6. Germline CDR1 is LNHDA and CDR2 is SQIVND (reference sequence). CDR3 DNA: TGTGCCAGTAGTGTGCGACAGGGGTTTAATGAAAAACTGTTTTTT. Encoded protein: CASSVRQGFNEKLFF.